This T cell receptor (beta chain) is drawn from a study of blood T cell repertoires in COVID-19. About the research overall: Acute and convalescent COVID-19 samples came from the United States, Italy and Spain. The analysed material was cDNA or gDNA that came from T cells, B-cell-depleted T cells, or PBMCs.

V dropped 4 bases and J dropped 4 bases, with 13 bases sitting between them. Germline CDR1 is LGHDT and CDR2 is YNNKEL (reference sequence). This CDR3 is 15 amino acids long. This clone has only one observation. Recruitment covered about two dozen US areas and drew participants whose ages spanned roughly 18 to 100 years. Participant reports of clinical history set cohort assignment. The data were produced by immunoSEQ multiplex PCR, yet TCRdb's version contains in-frame clones alone and is incomplete. The table lists 400,000 to 500,000 clones, 70% to 90% of them singletons. The receptor's source is a woman aged 18 to 35 who had been exposed to COVID-19. The chain joins TRBV3-1 (or the pseudogene TRBV3-2) to TRBJ1-4; D unclear. Sequenced sample: PBMCs or T cells enriched from blood (not recorded which). DNA for the CDR3: TGTGCCAGCAGCCGCTACCCCGGGAGTAATGAAAAACTGTTTTTT. Translated, it gives CASSRYPGSNEKLFF.